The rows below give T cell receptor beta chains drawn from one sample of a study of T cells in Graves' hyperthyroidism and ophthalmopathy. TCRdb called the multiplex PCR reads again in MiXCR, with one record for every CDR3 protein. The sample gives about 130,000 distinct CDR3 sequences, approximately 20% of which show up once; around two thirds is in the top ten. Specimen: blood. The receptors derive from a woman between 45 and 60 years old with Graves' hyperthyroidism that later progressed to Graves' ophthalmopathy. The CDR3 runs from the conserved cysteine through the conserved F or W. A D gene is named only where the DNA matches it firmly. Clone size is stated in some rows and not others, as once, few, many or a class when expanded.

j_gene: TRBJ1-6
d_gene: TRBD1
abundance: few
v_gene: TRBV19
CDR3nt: TGTGCCAGTACCCACAGACAGGGAAGCCATGCCCTCCACTTT
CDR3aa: CASTHRQGSHALHF

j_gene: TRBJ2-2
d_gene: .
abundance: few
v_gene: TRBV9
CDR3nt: TGTGCCAGCTGTGAGCGACCGAACACCGGGGAGCTGTTTTTT
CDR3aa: CASCERPNTGELFF

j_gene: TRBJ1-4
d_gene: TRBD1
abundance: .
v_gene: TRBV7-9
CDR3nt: TGTGCCAGCAGCTTCAGGGAAGGGGGCAATGAAAAACTGTTTTTT
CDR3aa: CASSFREGGNEKLFF

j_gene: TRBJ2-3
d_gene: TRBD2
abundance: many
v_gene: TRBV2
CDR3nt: TGTGCCAGCAGTGGACTAGCGGGAGGCCACACAGATACGCAGTATTTT
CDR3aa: CASSGLAGGHTDTQYF

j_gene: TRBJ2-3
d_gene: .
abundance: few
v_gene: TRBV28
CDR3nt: TGTGCCAGCAGTCCTACAGAAAACTTGCTCCTTACAGAGTATTTT
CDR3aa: CASSPTENLLLTEYF

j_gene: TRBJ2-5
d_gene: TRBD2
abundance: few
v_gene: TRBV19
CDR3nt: TGTGCCAGTAGTATGGGACAGCGGGAGGGCGAGACCCAGTACTTC
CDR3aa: CASSMGQREGETQYF

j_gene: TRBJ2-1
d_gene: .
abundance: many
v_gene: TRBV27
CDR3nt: TGTGCCAGCAGTTTTATCACTAGGTGGGAGCAGTTCTTC
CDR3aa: CASSFITRWEQFF

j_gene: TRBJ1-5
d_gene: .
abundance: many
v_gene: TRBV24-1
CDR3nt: TGTGCCCTTCCCCCCCTAGGGGGTAGCAATCAGCCCCAGCATTTT
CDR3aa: CALPPLGGSNQPQHF

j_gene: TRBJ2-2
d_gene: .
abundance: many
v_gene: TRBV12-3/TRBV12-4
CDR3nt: TGTGCCAGCAGTTTTGTGGGCGCAGGAGCGGGGGAGCTGTTTTTT
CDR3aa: CASSFVGAGAGELFF

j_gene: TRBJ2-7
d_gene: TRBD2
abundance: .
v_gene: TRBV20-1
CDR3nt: TGCAGTGCTAGGGAGACTAGCGGTCACTACGAGCAGTACTTC
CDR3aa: CSARETSGHYEQYF

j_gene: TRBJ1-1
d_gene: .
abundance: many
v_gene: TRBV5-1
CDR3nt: TGCGCCAGCACACTTGGGAGTAGTACTGAAGCTTTCTTT
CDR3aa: CASTLGSSTEAFF

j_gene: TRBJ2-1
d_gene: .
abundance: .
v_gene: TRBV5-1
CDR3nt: TGCGCCAGCAGCTTCGGCGGGGGCCAAAGCTCCTACAATGAGCAGTTCTTC
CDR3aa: CASSFGGGQSSYNEQFF

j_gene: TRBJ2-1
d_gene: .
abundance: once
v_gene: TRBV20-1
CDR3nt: TGCAGTGCTAGATCGATCGGGTACGAGCAGTTCTTC
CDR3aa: CSARSIGYEQFF

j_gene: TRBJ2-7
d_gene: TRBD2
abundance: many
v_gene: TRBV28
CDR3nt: TGTGCCACCGGGACTAGCGGGAGCTCCTACGAGCAGTACTTC
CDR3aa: CATGTSGSSYEQYF

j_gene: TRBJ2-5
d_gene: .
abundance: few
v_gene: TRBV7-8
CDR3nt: TGTGCCAGCAGCTTAGAGGGCCTAGAGACCCAGTACTTC
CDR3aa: CASSLEGLETQYF

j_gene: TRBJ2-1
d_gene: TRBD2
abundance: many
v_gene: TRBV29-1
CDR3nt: TGCAGCGTTGACCAAGCGGGAGGGCTTCATGAGCAGTTCTTC
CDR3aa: CSVDQAGGLHEQFF

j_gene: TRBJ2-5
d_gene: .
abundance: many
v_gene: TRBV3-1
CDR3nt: TGTGCCAGCAGACGGCTAGAGACCCAGTACTTC
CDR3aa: CASRRLETQYF

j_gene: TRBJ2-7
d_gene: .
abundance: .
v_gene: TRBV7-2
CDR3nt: TGTGCCAGCAGCGAAAGAACAACAGGGACCTACGAGCAGTACTTC
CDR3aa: CASSERTTGTYEQYF

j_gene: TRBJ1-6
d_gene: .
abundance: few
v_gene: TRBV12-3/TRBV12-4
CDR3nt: TGTGCCAGCAGAGTCGACAGTAATTCACCCCTCCACTTT
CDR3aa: CASRVDSNSPLHF

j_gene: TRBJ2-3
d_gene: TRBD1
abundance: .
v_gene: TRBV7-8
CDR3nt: TGTGCCAGCAGCTTAGCCAGGGGGACAGATACGCAGTATTTT
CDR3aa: CASSLARGTDTQYF

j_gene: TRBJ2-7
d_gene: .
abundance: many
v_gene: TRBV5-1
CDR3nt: TGCGCCAGCAGCTTGGAACCGGGACCCTACGAGCAGTACTTC
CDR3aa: CASSLEPGPYEQYF

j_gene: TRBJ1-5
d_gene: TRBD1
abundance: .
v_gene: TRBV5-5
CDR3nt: TGTGCCAGCAGCAGTGGACAGGTTAGCAATCAGCCCCAGCATTTT
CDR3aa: CASSSGQVSNQPQHF

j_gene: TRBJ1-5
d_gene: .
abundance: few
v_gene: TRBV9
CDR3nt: TGTGCCAGCAGCGTAGGAGGGGGTCTCAATCAGCCCCAGCATTTT
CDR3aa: CASSVGGGLNQPQHF

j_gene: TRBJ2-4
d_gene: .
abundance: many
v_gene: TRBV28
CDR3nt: TGTGCCAGCAGTTCCGCCCAAGTCGCCAAAAACATTCAGTACTTC
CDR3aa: CASSSAQVAKNIQYF

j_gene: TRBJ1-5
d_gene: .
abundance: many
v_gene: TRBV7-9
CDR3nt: TGTGCCAGCAGCTTCAGTCTCGACCCCCAGCATTTT
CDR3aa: CASSFSLDPQHF

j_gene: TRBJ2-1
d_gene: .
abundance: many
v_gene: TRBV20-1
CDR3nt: TGCAGTGCTAGTGCTGGTTTCAACAATGAGCAGTTCTTC
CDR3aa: CSASAGFNNEQFF

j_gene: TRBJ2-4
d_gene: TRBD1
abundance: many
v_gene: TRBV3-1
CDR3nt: TGTGCCAGCAGCCAAGATTGGGGACAGGGAGGCAAAAACATTCAGTACTTC
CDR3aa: CASSQDWGQGGKNIQYF

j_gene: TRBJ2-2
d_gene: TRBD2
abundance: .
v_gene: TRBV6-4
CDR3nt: TGTGCCAGCAGTGTCCTACTAGCGGGAGGGGAGCTGTTTTTT
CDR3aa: CASSVLLAGGELFF

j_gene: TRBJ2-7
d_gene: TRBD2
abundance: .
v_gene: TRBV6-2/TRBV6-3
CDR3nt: TGTGCCAGCAGTCAAATCGCTAGCGGCTCCTACGAGCAGTACTTC
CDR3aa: CASSQIASGSYEQYF

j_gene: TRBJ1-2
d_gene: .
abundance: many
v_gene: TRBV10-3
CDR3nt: TGTGCCATCAGTGATAGCAATCCCACGGCTAACTATGGCTACACCTTC
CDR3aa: CAISDSNPTANYGYTF

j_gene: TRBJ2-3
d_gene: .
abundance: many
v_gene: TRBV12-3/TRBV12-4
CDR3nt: TGTGCCAGCACCTTTGGCGGGACACAAAGGAGCACAGATACGCAGTATTTT
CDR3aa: CASTFGGTQRSTDTQYF

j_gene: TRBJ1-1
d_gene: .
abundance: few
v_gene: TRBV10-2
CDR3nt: TGCGCCAGCAAAGGATCGGGGAACACTGAAGCTTTCTTT
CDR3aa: CASKGSGNTEAFF

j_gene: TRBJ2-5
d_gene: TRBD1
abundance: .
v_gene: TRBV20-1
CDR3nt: TGCAGTGCGCCGGGACAGGGTGAGACCCAGTACTTC
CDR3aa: CSAPGQGETQYF

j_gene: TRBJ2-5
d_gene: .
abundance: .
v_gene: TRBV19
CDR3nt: TGTGCCAGTAGCCTTTACCGGGGCAGACAAGAGACACAGTACTTC
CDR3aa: CASSLYRGRQETQYF

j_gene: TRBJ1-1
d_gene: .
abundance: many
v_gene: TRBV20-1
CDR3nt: TGCAGTGCTAGGACAGCGAACACTGAAGCTTTCTTT
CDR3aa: CSARTANTEAFF

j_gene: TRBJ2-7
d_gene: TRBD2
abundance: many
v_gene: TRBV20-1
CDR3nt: TGCAGTGCTAGCGGGAGGGCCGGGGAGCAGTACTTC
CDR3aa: CSASGRAGEQYF

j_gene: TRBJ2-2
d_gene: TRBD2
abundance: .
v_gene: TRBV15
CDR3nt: TGTGCCACCAGCAGAGGCGCTAGCGGGAGGGCCGGCACCGGGGAGCTGTTTTTT
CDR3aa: CATSRGASGRAGTGELFF

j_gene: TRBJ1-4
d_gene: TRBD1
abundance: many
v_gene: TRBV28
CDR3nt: TGTGCCAGCAGTTCTATACAGGGGGATGAAAAACTGTTTTTT
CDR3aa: CASSSIQGDEKLFF

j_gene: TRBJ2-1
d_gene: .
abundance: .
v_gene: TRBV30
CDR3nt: TGTGCCTGGAGTGACGGGCGCTCCTACAATGAGCAGTTCTTC
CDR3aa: CAWSDGRSYNEQFF

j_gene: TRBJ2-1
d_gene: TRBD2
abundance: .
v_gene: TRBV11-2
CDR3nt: TGTGCCAGCAGCGTTACGACTAGCGGGAGGGGAGGATCCTACAATGAGCAGTTCTTC
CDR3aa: CASSVTTSGRGGSYNEQFF

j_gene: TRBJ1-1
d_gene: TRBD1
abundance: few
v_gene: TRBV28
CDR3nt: TGTGCCAGCAGCCACCTCGGACAGGGGGCTATGGCTGAAGCTTTCTTT
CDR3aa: CASSHLGQGAMAEAFF

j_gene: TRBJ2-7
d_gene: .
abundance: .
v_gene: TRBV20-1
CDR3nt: TGCAGTGCTAGATGGGCTACAGGGCCCTACGAGCAGTACTTC
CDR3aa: CSARWATGPYEQYF

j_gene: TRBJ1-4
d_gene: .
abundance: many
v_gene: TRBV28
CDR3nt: TGTGCCAGCAGAGTCCTTAGTTCAGGGGAAACTAATGAAAAACTGTTTTTT
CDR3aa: CASRVLSSGETNEKLFF

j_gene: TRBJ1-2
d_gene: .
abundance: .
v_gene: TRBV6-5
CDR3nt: TGTGCCAGCAGTTACTCCTTAGGGGGGTTAGGCGGCTACACCTTC
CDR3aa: CASSYSLGGLGGYTF

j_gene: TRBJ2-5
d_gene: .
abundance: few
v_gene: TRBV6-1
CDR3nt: TGTGCCAGCAGTCTCAGGAGGGGGGAGACCCAGTACTTC
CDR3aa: CASSLRRGETQYF